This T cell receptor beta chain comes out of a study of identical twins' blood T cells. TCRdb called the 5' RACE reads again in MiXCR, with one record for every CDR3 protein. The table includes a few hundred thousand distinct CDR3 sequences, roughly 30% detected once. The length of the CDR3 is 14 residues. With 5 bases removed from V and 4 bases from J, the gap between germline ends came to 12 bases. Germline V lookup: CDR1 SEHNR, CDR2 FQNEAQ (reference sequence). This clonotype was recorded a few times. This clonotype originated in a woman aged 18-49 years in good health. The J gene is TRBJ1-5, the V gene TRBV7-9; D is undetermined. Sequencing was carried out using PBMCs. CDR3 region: CASSPTVHNQPQHF. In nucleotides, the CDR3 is TGTGCCAGCAGCCCCACTGTACATAATCAGCCCCAGCATTTT.